This T cell receptor (beta chain) was recorded in a study of blood T cell repertoires in COVID-19. Germline V lookup: CDR1 GTSNPN, CDR2 SVGIG (reference sequence). The ends lost 8 bases at V and 8 bases at J; junction bases unmatched: 3. The CDR3 runs 10 residues. Profiled with immunoSEQ multiplex PCR; TCRdb holds only in-frame clones, not every one. The data show around 280,000 clones, around 92% seen once. The sample was peripheral blood. V gene TRBV30 combines with J gene TRBJ1-2; 9 bases are a match to TRBD1. The origin of this receptor is a woman in her 30s with COVID-19, enrolled during active disease. This CDR3 is CAGTGKGYTF. CDR3 nucleotides: TGTGCCGGGACAGGGAAGGGCTACACCTTC.